The 23 T cell receptor beta chains listed next were all sequenced from one sample in a study of T cell clonality in common variable immunodeficiency. The repertoire was sequenced with immunoSEQ multiplex PCR; TCRdb's copy has only in-frame clones and lacks some. The sample yields about 35,000 clones, without any singletons. Sequenced input: peripheral blood mononuclear cells. All receptors derive from a person aged 18 to 70 in good health.

This clone was seen ten or more times. CDR3 DNA, as far as it was read: TGCGCCAGCAGCCAACTAGCGGGGGGCTACAATGAG. This sequence encodes CASSQLAGGYNE. The full CDR3 protein reads CASSQLAGGYNEQFF. V gene TRBV4-1 combines with J gene TRBJ2-1, with 11 bases lining up with TRBD2. The read halts 3 residues ahead of the CDR3 end, with the missing end drawn from the germline J gene. The CDR3 runs to 15 residues. In germline, CDR1 is MGHRA, CDR2 YSYEKL. Trimming removed 2 bases from V and 3 bases from J; junction bases left unmatched: 0.

This clone was observed many times. The read ends 3 residues early relative to the CDR3; the germline J gene fills the gap. The chain recombines TRBV7-9 with TRBJ2-3, with D uncertain. CDR3 length: 14 amino acids. Germline V gives CDR1 SEHNR, CDR2 FQNEAQ (reference sequence). Deletions cut 2 bases from V and 0 bases from J, with 6 bases between. CDR3 sequence: CASSLTSSTDTQYF. The part of the CDR3 DNA that was read is TGTGCCAGCAGCTTAACTTCTAGCACAGATACG.

This clone was seen ten or more times. One end of the junction does not line up with germline, which may come from a read error. The read terminates 3 residues before the CDR3 end, so the remaining end is supplied by the germline J gene. The V and J genes are TRBV4-2 and TRBJ1-6, with D maybe TRBD1 (5 bases). Germline CDR1 reads LGHNA; CDR2 reads YNFKEQ. The CDR3 is 14 amino acids. The CDR3: CASSHQGKGSPLHF. The sequenced CDR3 bases are TGCGCCAGCAGCCATCAGGGAAAAGGCTCACCC.

The table lists this clone with many counts. The read stops 3 residues short of the end of the CDR3; the missing end is completed from the germline J gene. V is TRBV7-2 and J is TRBJ1-1; D remains ambiguous. Germline loops: CDR1 SGHTA, CDR2 FQGNSA. The CDR3 has 11 amino acids. The CDR3 protein is CASRGSRGAFF. CDR3 bases read: TGTGCCAGCAGAGGGAGCCGCGGG.

This clone was counted ten times or more. The CDR3 is cut off 3 residues early in the read; its end comes from the germline J gene. This sequence joins TRBV25-1 and TRBJ2-1; D ambiguous. The CDR3 covers 15 residues. Trimming stripped 4 bases from V and 9 bases from J, with 19 bases between. CDR1 and CDR2 from the germline V gene are MGHDK and SYGVNS. CDR3: CASSGPSLRISEQFF. The covered CDR3 bases are TGTGCCAGCAGTGGCCCCTCTCTGCGGATTAGTGAG. Full variable domain (missing parts from reference TRBV25-1 and TRBJ2-1): EADIYQTPRYLVIGTGKKITLECSQTMGHDKMYWYQQDPGMELHLIHYSYGVNSTEKGDLSSESTVSRIRTEHFPLTLESARPSHTSQYLCASSGPSLRISEQFFGPGTRLTVL.

This clone was recorded at least ten times. Here the CDR3 reads CAIRGQGKTEMDTQYF. The sequenced part of the CDR3 DNA is TGTGCCATCAGGGGACAGGGGAAAACGGAGATGGATACG. V and J are TRBV10-3 and TRBJ2-3; 10 bases are a match to TRBD1. The read ends 3 residues shy of where the CDR3 ends; the end is completed using the germline J gene. Trimming at V came to 6 bases and at J to 6 bases, leaving 12 bases not matched to a gene. Germline V gene sequence: CDR1 ENHRY, CDR2 SYGVKD. The CDR3 runs to 16 residues.

This clone has at least ten counts. The CDR3 extends 3 residues past the end of the read, so its final part is completed from the germline J gene. The V call is TRBV30, the J call TRBJ2-5, with 13 bases lining up with TRBD2. The ends lost 5 bases at V and 2 bases at J; junction bases unmatched: 2. Germline lookup yields CDR1 GTSNPN and CDR2 SVGIG (reference sequence). This CDR3 region has 14 residues. The CDR3 protein is CAWGTSGAQETQYF. The DNA read from the CDR3 is TGTGCCTGGGGGACTAGCGGGGCTCAAGAGACC.

The sample holds many counts of this clone. Coverage ceases 3 residues before the CDR3 finishes, and the germline J gene fills in the end. The chain joins TRBV2 to TRBJ2-7; D unresolved. Trimming removed 5 bases at V and 1 base at J, with 12 bases between. The CDR3 runs to 14 residues. CDR1 and CDR2 from the germline V gene are SNHLY and FYNNEI. The sequenced CDR3 bases are TGTGCCAGCAGTCTACAGCAATCATCCTACGAG. This encodes CASSLQQSSYE. The whole CDR3 sequence is CASSLQQSSYEQYF. The full variable domain, completed using reference TRBV2 and TRBJ2-7, is EPEVTQTPSHQVTQMGQEVILRCVPISNHLYFYWYRQILGQKVEFLVSFYNNEISEKSEIFDDQFSVERPDGSNFTLKIRSTKLEDSAMYFCASSLQQSSYEQYFGPGTRLTVT.

This clone was recorded many times. The sequence runs out 3 residues before the end of the CDR3; the remainder is reconstructed from the germline J gene. J is TRBJ2-1 and V is TRBV5-1; TRBD1 might be the D (6 bases). V was trimmed by 4 bases and J by 5 bases, leaving 10 bases between them. Looked up from germline, CDR1 is SGHRS and CDR2 is YFSETQ. CDR3 size: 13 residues. The part of the CDR3 DNA that was read is TGCGCCAGCAGCGCTGGACAGAACAATGAG. It specifies CASSAGQNNE. The complete CDR3 reads CASSAGQNNEQFF.

The table lists this clone with a few counts. Germline and junction disagree at one end, which may indicate a read error. The CDR3 end lies 3 residues beyond the end of the read and is filled in from the germline J gene. V gene TRBV19 combines with J gene TRBJ2-5; no definite D call. This CDR3 is 13 amino acids long. CDR1 and CDR2 from the germline V gene are LNHDA and SQIVND (reference sequence). The CDR3 bases that were read are TGTACCAGTAGTATAGGTAGCCAAGAGACC. It specifies CTSSIGSQET. The CDR3 as a whole reads CTSSIGSQETQYF.

This clone was counted many times. The CDR3 end falls 3 residues outside the read, so it is completed with the germline J gene. The chain employs TRBV5-1 and TRBJ2-5, with 12 bases identical to TRBD2. Looked up from germline, CDR1 is SGHRS and CDR2 is YFSETQ. The CDR3 is made up of 16 amino acids. V lost 3 bases, J lost 0 bases, and 3 bases stayed unmatched. The CDR3 protein is CASSSRTSGDQETQYF. The CDR3 DNA, read in part, is TGCGCCAGCAGCTCACGGACTAGCGGGGACCAAGAGACC.

This clone showed up many times. The CDR3 end falls 3 residues outside the read, so it is completed with the germline J gene. V and J are TRBV30 and TRBJ1-1; the D gene is possibly TRBD1 (5 bases). CDR1 and CDR2 (germline): GTSNPN, SVGIG (reference sequence). V was pared by 0 bases and J by 0 bases, with 8 bases between. CDR3 size: 14 residues. The covered CDR3 bases are TGTGCCTGGAGTGTACGACAGTTGAACACTGAA. It encodes CAWSVRQLNTE. The CDR3 in its entirety is CAWSVRQLNTEAFF.

The sample holds many counts of this clone. CDR3 sequence reads: CASSKADSTYNEQFF. The part of the CDR3 DNA that was read is TGTGCAAGTAGTAAGGCGGACAGTACCTACAATGAG. This chain uses TRBV11-3 with TRBJ2-1, with D maybe TRBD1 (6 bases). The read falls 3 residues short of the CDR3 end, and the missing part is taken from the germline J gene. From germline, CDR1 is SGHNT and CDR2 YENEEA. This CDR3 region has 15 residues.

This clone was detected ten times or more. CDR3 region: CASSESSFYEQYF. CDR3 bases read: TGTGCCAGTAGCGAAAGTAGCTTCTACGAG. The V and J genes are TRBV19 and TRBJ2-7; no firm D call. The CDR3 end lies 3 residues beyond the end of the read and is filled in from the germline J gene. This CDR3 has 13 amino acids. Germline CDR1 and CDR2: LNHDA and SQIVND (reference sequence). V was shortened by 6 bases and J by 3 bases, with 12 bases between the two germline ends.

This clone was counted ten times or more. Coverage ceases 3 residues before the CDR3 finishes, and the germline J gene fills in the end. J is TRBJ2-1 and V is TRBV20-1, with 8 bases aligning to TRBD2. CDR3 size: 16 residues. Germline CDR1 is DFQATT and CDR2 is SNEGSKA (reference sequence). Trimming removed 5 bases from V and 4 bases from J; junction bases left unmatched: 13. The CDR3 DNA, read in part, is TGCAGTGCTCCGAGCGTAAAGCGGGGGACGTACAATGAG. It codes for CSAPSVKRGTYNE. The CDR3 reads in full as CSAPSVKRGTYNEQFF.

The table lists this clone with many counts. The read halts 3 residues ahead of the CDR3 end, with the missing end drawn from the germline J gene. The chain couples TRBV30 to TRBJ1-3, with TRBD1 identical over 9 bases. After removal of 5 bases from V and 3 bases from J, the junction contained 2 bases not matched to a gene. The germline V gene has CDR1 GTSNPN and CDR2 SVGIG (reference sequence). The CDR3 covers 13 residues. The CDR3 bases that were read are TGTGCCTGGGACAGGGGGAGTGGAAACACC. Its translation is CAWDRGSGNT. The CDR3 as a whole reads CAWDRGSGNTIYF.

This clone was detected many times. The CDR3 bases that were read are TGTGCCAGCAGCTTTTCTAGGACAGGGTTAAATCAGCCC. It specifies CASSFSRTGLNQP. The entire CDR3 protein is CASSFSRTGLNQPQHF. The chain is built from TRBV7-8 and TRBJ1-5; 8 bases line up with TRBD1. Read sequence stops 3 residues before the CDR3 end, and the germline J gene provides the missing end. This CDR3 region has 16 residues. V was pared by 3 bases and J by 4 bases, with 8 bases of the junction left unmatched. Germline V gives CDR1 SGHVS, CDR2 FQNEAQ. The variable domain in full, completed from reference TRBV7-8 and TRBJ1-5, reads GAGVSQSPRYKVAKRGQDVALRCDPISGHVSLFWYQQALGQGPEFLTYFQNEAQLDKSGLPSDRFFAERPEGSVSTLKIQRTQQEDSAVYLCASSFSRTGLNQPQHFGDGTRLSIL.

This clone showed up many times. The CDR3 end falls 3 residues outside the read, so it is completed with the germline J gene. The chain links TRBV5-4 to TRBJ2-7; D is possibly TRBD2 (6 bases). This CDR3 is built from 15 residues. Trimming removed 5 bases from V and 0 bases from J, with 15 bases in between. The V gene's germline CDR1 is SGHNT and CDR2 YYREEE (reference sequence). The CDR3 reads CASSPLGGSSYEQYF. Partial CDR3 DNA: TGTGCCAGCAGTCCCCTGGGGGGTAGCTCCTACGAG. The full variable domain, with the rest looked up from reference TRBV5-4 and TRBJ2-7, is ETGVTQSPTHLIKTRGQQVTLRCSSQSGHNTVSWYQQALGQGPQFIFQYYREEENGRGNFPPRFSGLQFPNYSSELNVNALELDDSALYLCASSPLGGSSYEQYFGPGTRLTVT.

This clone was observed many times. The CDR3 end is not reached by the read, which stops 3 residues before it; the germline J gene fills it in. The chain uses TRBV7-8 and TRBJ2-4, with D possibly being TRBD1 (5 bases). This CDR3 is built from 14 residues. The germline gives CDR1 SGHVS, CDR2 FQNEAQ. The V end lost 5 bases, the J end lost 0 bases, and 8 bases lay between the germline ends. Partial CDR3 DNA: TGTGCCAGCAGCGGGGCCAGAGCCAAAAACATT. This gives the protein CASSGARAKNI. The entire CDR3 protein is CASSGARAKNIQYF.

The sample holds many counts of this clone. The CDR3 DNA, read in part, is TGTGCCAGCAGCTTAGAGGGTTCGTCCTACGAG. Protein sequence: CASSLEGSSYE. The CDR3 as a whole reads CASSLEGSSYEQYF. This chain connects TRBV13 to TRBJ2-7; D call uncertain. Sequencing ends 3 residues short of the CDR3 end; the germline J gene provides the rest. Per the germline V gene, CDR1 is PRHDT and CDR2 is FYEKMQ (reference sequence). The V and J ends lost 1 base and 1 base respectively, with 8 bases between them. This CDR3 contains 14 residues.

This clone has at least ten counts. The sequence runs out 3 residues before the end of the CDR3; the remainder is reconstructed from the germline J gene. The J gene is TRBJ1-5, the V gene TRBV5-6; 11 bases fit TRBD1. Losses at the gene ends were 5 bases for V and 6 bases for J; bases not matched to a gene: 7. Germline V lookup: CDR1 SGHDT, CDR2 YYEEEE. The CDR3 spans 15 residues. The CDR3 loop is CASSYWTGGRQPQHF. The CDR3 bases that were read are TGTGCCAGCAGTTACTGGACAGGGGGCCGTCAGCCC. Based on the CDR3 plus reference TRBV5-6 and TRBJ1-5, the full variable domain is DAGVTQSPTHLIKTRGQQVTLRCSPKSGHDTVSWYQQALGQGPQFIFQYYEEEERQRGNFPDRFSGHQFPNYSSELNVNALLLGDSALYLCASSYWTGGRQPQHFGDGTRLSIL.

This clone came up many times. The read terminates 3 residues ahead of where the CDR3 ends, so the germline J gene completes it. The chain combines TRBV18 with TRBJ1-5, with D tentatively TRBD1 (5 bases). V was pared by 6 bases and J by 4 bases, with 10 bases between. Germline CDR1 KGHSH, CDR2 LQKENI. The CDR3 totals 13 residues. CDR3 bases read: TGTGCCAGCTCCCAACAGGAGAATCAGCCC. It translates to CASSQQENQP. The whole CDR3 protein reads CASSQQENQPQHF.

A remark on this clone: Read coverage stops 3 residues before the CDR3 terminus; the germline J gene supplies the remainder. This chain joins TRBV2 and TRBJ2-7; the D gene is possibly TRBD1 (6 bases). In germline, CDR1 is SNHLY, CDR2 FYNNEI. The CDR3 totals 12 residues. V gave up 6 bases and J gave up 3 bases, with 9 bases separating them. CDR3 DNA, as far as it was read: TGTGCCAGCAGGGGGGCCGGCTACGAG. It yields the protein CASRGAGYE. The complete CDR3 reads CASRGAGYEQYF. Complete variable domain (other parts from reference TRBV2 and TRBJ2-7): EPEVTQTPSHQVTQMGQEVILRCVPISNHLYFYWYRQILGQKVEFLVSFYNNEISEKSEIFDDQFSVERPDGSNFTLKIRSTKLEDSAMYFCASRGAGYEQYFGPGTRLTVT.